The 10 T cell receptor beta chains reported below all come from one sample, sequenced in a study of blood T cell repertoires in COVID-19. Profiling relied on immunoSEQ multiplex PCR, and the TCRdb table lists in-frame clones only, not all of them. The sample lists about 27,000 clones, approximately 82% seen once, with roughly 73% in the top ten. The sequenced sample consisted of peripheral blood. These receptors all stem from a man in his sixties or seventies with acute or convalescent COVID-19.

The rearrangement uses TRBV6-2 or TRBV6-3 and TRBJ1-1; D unresolved. Trimming shortened V by 2 bases and J by 3 bases, and 4 bases separated the two germline ends. CDR3 size: 12 residues. Germline assignment: CDR1 MNHEY and CDR2 SVGEGT. CDR3 sequence (DNA): TGTGCCAGCAGTTACCGGGACACTGAAGCTTTCTTT. Translation gives CASSYRDTEAFF.

The chain uses TRBV7-3 and TRBJ2-1; D is perhaps TRBD2 (6 bases). The CDR3 contains 14 residues. Germline V gene data show CDR1 as SGHTA and CDR2 as FQGTGA. V gave up 5 bases and J gave up 9 bases, with 17 bases separating them. Here the CDR3 DNA reads TGTGCCAGCAGCGGCTCTATAGCCGGGGGTGAGCAGTTCTTC. This codes for CASSGSIAGGEQFF.

This clone was found once. The J gene is TRBJ2-1, the V gene TRBV10-1, with D perhaps TRBD2 (5 bases). This CDR3 spans 16 amino acids. Trimming removed 0 bases from V and 8 bases from J, with 17 bases in between. Germline CDR1 is WNHNN and CDR2 is SYGVQD (reference sequence). The CDR3 DNA sequence: TGCGCCAGCAGTGAGTCGGGTTTCGGGGTCCGTCATGAGCAGTTCTTC. Translated, it gives CASSESGFGVRHEQFF.

V usage is TRBV5-3 and J usage is TRBJ2-1, with D possibly matching TRBD1 (5 bases). TRBV5-3 is annotated as an ORF whose role is uncertain. Trimming pared 0 bases from V and 5 bases from J, leaving 18 bases between. The CDR3 is 17 residues long. CDR3 in DNA: TGTGCCAGAAGCTTGGTGACAGCGTCAGGAGAGGACAATGAGCAGTTCTTC. The encoded protein is CARSLVTASGEDNEQFF.

This clone was observed a single time. The chain is built from TRBV5-1 and TRBJ1-4, with a possible D match to TRBD1 (6 bases). Germline V gene data show CDR1 as SGHRS and CDR2 as YFSETQ. The CDR3 spans 14 residues. Trimming took off 2 bases at V and 7 bases at J, with 12 bases between the two ends. The CDR3 loop reads CASSLWGGTEKLFF. In nucleotides, the CDR3 is TGCGCCAGCAGCTTATGGGGGGGCACTGAAAAACTGTTTTTT.

The genes are TRBV21-1 and TRBJ1-6. TRBV21-1 is listed as a pseudogene. This CDR3 has 9 residues. The CDR3 bases are TGTGCCAGCCTCCGGGGCCTCCACTTT. This codes for CASLRGLHF.

The V gene is TRBV7-2, the J gene TRBJ1-6; TRBD1 is a possible D gene (6 bases). Trimming left V 0 bases short and J 7 bases short, with 10 bases between. CDR1 is SGHTA, CDR2 FQGNSA, per germline. The CDR3 extends over 15 amino acids. CDR3 coding DNA: TGTGCCAGCAGCTTAGCGCACAGGGAGAATTCACCCCTCCACTTT. Encoded protein: CASSLAHRENSPLHF.

This clone was observed a single time. V and J are TRBV18 and TRBJ1-2; weak D call: TRBD1 (6 bases). This CDR3 has 14 residues. Germline CDR1 and CDR2: KGHSH and LQKENI. The germline V and J ends were trimmed by 4 bases and 2 bases, with 11 bases remaining between them. The DNA for the CDR3 is TGTGCCAGCTCACGGGCCGGACAGAACTATGGCTACACCTTC. Protein product: CASSRAGQNYGYTF.

CDR3 sequence: CASSIPGQGQAEAFF. The CDR3 DNA follows: TGTGCCAGTAGTATACCGGGACAGGGTCAGGCAGAAGCTTTCTTT. The genes are TRBV19 and TRBJ1-1, with TRBD1 matching 9 bases. The CDR3 consists of 15 residues. The germline V gene has CDR1 LNHDA and CDR2 SQIVND (reference sequence). V trimming: 2 bases; J trimming: 8 bases; junction bases outside the gene matches: 9.

This clone was seen only a few times. The V gene is TRBV19, the J gene TRBJ1-2; D unclear. This CDR3 has 12 residues. Germline CDR1 LNHDA, CDR2 SQIVND (reference sequence). V was shortened by 3 bases and J by 6 bases, with 8 bases between the two germline ends. The CDR3 loop is CASSMWQNGYTF. CDR3 in DNA: TGTGCCAGTAGTATGTGGCAGAATGGCTACACCTTC.